These T cell receptor beta chains were read from a single sample in a study of response to subunit inactivated influenza vaccine. TCRdb independently ran MiXCR on the RT-PCR reads; one entry per CDR3 protein. Here the sample spans 450,000 to 700,000 distinct CDR3 sequences, 11% to 15% being singletons. The sample here was PBMCs from blood, taken about 11 days after vaccination. All receptors derive from a man aged 50 to 60 who received an inactivated influenza vaccine. The CDR3 runs from the conserved cysteine through the conserved F or W. A D gene is named only where the DNA matches it firmly. Size values are once, few and many counts, or a class for expanded clones, and some rows have none.

size	V	length	J	D	CDR3	DNA
.	TRBV13	15	TRBJ2-7	.	CASSSTPTPSYEQYF	TGTGCCAGCAGCTCTACACCGACCCCAAGCTACGAGCAGTACTTC
few	TRBV6-2/TRBV6-3	13	TRBJ1-2	.	CASRRASNYGYTF	TGTGCCAGCAGGCGGGCATCCAACTATGGCTACACCTTC
few	TRBV3-1	14	TRBJ2-7	.	CASSQSQRTYEQYF	TGTGCCAGCAGCCAGTCACAGAGAACCTACGAGCAGTACTTC
.	TRBV11-2	15	TRBJ2-3	.	CASSNVLRPTDTQYF	TGTGCCAGCAGCAATGTCCTCCGACCCACAGATACGCAGTATTTT
.	TRBV20-1	14	TRBJ2-1	.	CSARQDSLPHEQFF	TGCAGTGCTAGACAGGACTCACTCCCCCATGAGCAGTTCTTC
.	TRBV7-9	15	TRBJ2-1	.	CASSLQGGLSNEQFF	TGTGCCAGCAGCTTACAGGGGGGTCTCAGTAATGAGCAGTTCTTC
.	TRBV20-1	14	TRBJ2-5	.	CSAQPFRSSETQYF	TGCAGTGCTCAGCCCTTCAGGTCTTCGGAGACCCAGTACTTC
few	TRBV5-1	17	TRBJ2-1	.	CASSLAPQGASGNEQFF	TGCGCCAGCAGCTTGGCCCCTCAGGGCGCTTCAGGCAATGAGCAGTTCTTC
few	TRBV18	14	TRBJ1-5	.	CASSPGILNQPQHF	TGTGCCAGCTCACCAGGGATCCTCAATCAGCCCCAGCATTTT
.	TRBV6-1	13	TRBJ2-7	.	CASREGRNYEQYF	TGTGCCAGCAGGGAGGGACGGAACTACGAGCAGTACTTC
.	TRBV4-2	16	TRBJ2-2	TRBD1	CASSQGGQGRTGELFF	TGTGCCAGCAGCCAAGGAGGACAGGGCCGCACCGGGGAGCTGTTTTTT
.	TRBV7-2	15	TRBJ1-6	.	CASSLAKVGNSPLHF	TGTGCCAGCAGCTTAGCGAAGGTTGGCAATTCACCCCTCCACTTT
few	TRBV5-1	17	TRBJ2-2	TRBD2	CASRGSSGLAGAGELFF	TGCGCCAGCAGGGGGTCAAGCGGACTAGCGGGAGCCGGGGAGCTGTTTTTT
few	TRBV12-3/TRBV12-4	15	TRBJ2-2	.	CASRQDRAGVGELFF	TGTGCCAGCAGGCAGGATAGGGCGGGTGTCGGGGAGCTGTTTTTT
.	TRBV5-1	13	TRBJ2-7	.	CASSSEPSYEQYF	TGCGCCAGCAGTAGCGAGCCCTCCTACGAGCAGTACTTC
.	TRBV12-3/TRBV12-4	14	TRBJ2-7	.	CASSFAGPPYEQYF	TGTGCCAGCAGTTTTGCGGGCCCCCCTTACGAGCAGTACTTC
few	TRBV5-6	16	TRBJ1-2	.	CASSPPLNPRGYGYTF	TGTGCCAGCAGCCCCCCCCTAAACCCGCGGGGTTATGGCTACACCTTC
.	TRBV20-1	14	TRBJ1-6	.	CSARMRGALSPLHF	TGCAGTGCTAGGATGAGGGGGGCCTTAAGCCCCCTCCACTTT
many	TRBV25-1	14	TRBJ2-2	.	CASSEFKLTGELFF	TGTGCCAGCAGTGAATTTAAGCTGACCGGGGAGCTGTTTTTT
.	TRBV7-7	15	TRBJ1-3	.	CASSLGGGSTDTIYF	TGTGCTAGCAGCTTGGGAGGCGGGTCAACGGACACCATATATTTT
many	TRBV4-1	15	TRBJ2-2	TRBD1	CASSLDRGGTGELFF	TGCGCCAGCAGTCTGGACAGGGGAGGAACCGGGGAGCTGTTTTTT
.	TRBV4-3	17	TRBJ1-4	TRBD1	CASSQDLRQGRSEKLFF	TGCGCCAGCAGCCAAGATCTCCGACAGGGTAGGAGTGAAAAACTGTTTTTT
.	TRBV5-1	15	TRBJ2-7	TRBD1	CASRGGQASSYEQYF	TGCGCCAGCAGGGGGGGACAGGCAAGCTCCTACGAGCAGTACTTC
.	TRBV20-1	14	TRBJ2-7	.	CSASIRTSTYEQYF	TGCAGTGCTAGTATCAGGACCTCGACCTACGAGCAGTACTTC
.	TRBV25-1	13	TRBJ1-1	.	CASSVEGVTEAFF	TGTGCCAGCAGTGTCGAGGGGGTGACTGAAGCTTTCTTT
many	TRBV5-5	15	TRBJ2-1	TRBD2	CASSQDSLAGVEQFF	TGTGCCAGCAGCCAGGATAGCCTAGCGGGAGTCGAGCAGTTCTTC
.	TRBV12-3/TRBV12-4	18	TRBJ2-5	.	CASSFQGRPGYMSETQYF	TGTGCCAGCAGTTTCCAGGGGAGGCCGGGTTATATGTCGGAGACCCAGTACTTC
few	TRBV29-1	15	TRBJ2-6	.	CSVLGTPSGANVLTF	TGCAGCGTCCTGGGGACCCCCTCTGGGGCCAACGTCCTGACTTTC
few	TRBV6-5	14	TRBJ2-7	.	CASSYSVGSYEQYF	TGTGCCAGCAGTTACTCGGTCGGCTCCTACGAGCAGTACTTC
.	TRBV20-1	13	TRBJ1-5	.	CSARDGGNQPQHF	TGCAGTGCGAGGGATGGGGGCAATCAGCCCCAGCATTTT
few	TRBV4-2	16	TRBJ2-1	TRBD2	CASSQGAGGLGSEQFF	TGTGCCAGCAGCCAAGGAGCGGGGGGGTTGGGCAGTGAGCAGTTCTTC
.	TRBV11-2	11	TRBJ2-7	.	CASSSGQRQYF	TGTGCCAGCAGCTCCGGACAGCGGCAGTACTTC
few	TRBV28	18	TRBJ2-3	.	CASSFGYLGDRGTDTQYF	TGTGCCAGCAGTTTTGGTTATTTGGGGGATCGAGGCACAGATACGCAGTATTTT
few	TRBV6-1	18	TRBJ2-1	.	CASSVTPKFGGWDNEQFF	TGTGCCAGCAGCGTAACCCCTAAGTTTGGGGGATGGGACAATGAGCAGTTCTTC
many	TRBV12-3/TRBV12-4	13	TRBJ1-2	TRBD1	CASSLGQSYGYTF	TGTGCCAGCAGTTTGGGACAGAGCTATGGCTACACCTTC
.	TRBV6-1	15	TRBJ2-5	TRBD2	CASSQSGANQETQYF	TGTGCCAGCAGTCAAAGCGGGGCCAACCAAGAGACCCAGTACTTC
.	TRBV25-1	17	TRBJ2-7	TRBD1	CASSAHKGGIGSYEQYF	TGTGCCAGCAGTGCCCATAAAGGGGGCATAGGCTCCTACGAGCAGTACTTC
many	TRBV28	11	TRBJ2-7	.	CASGSTYEQYF	TGTGCCAGCGGGTCAACCTACGAGCAGTACTTC
.	TRBV6-1	15	TRBJ2-7	.	CASTGGGVPYNEQYF	TGTGCCAGCACCGGAGGGGGGGTACCCTACAATGAGCAGTACTTC
.	TRBV7-2	16	TRBJ1-5	TRBD1	CASSPRPGQGNQPQHF	TGTGCCAGCAGCCCGCGACCGGGACAGGGGAATCAGCCCCAGCATTTT
few	TRBV11-2	18	TRBJ2-1	.	CASSLEVPGRRRDNEQFF	TGTGCCAGCAGCTTAGAGGTTCCGGGACGGCGAAGGGACAATGAGCAGTTCTTC
.	TRBV2	13	TRBJ2-5	.	CASSGVGAETQYF	TGTGCCAGCAGTGGCGTAGGGGCAGAGACCCAGTACTTC